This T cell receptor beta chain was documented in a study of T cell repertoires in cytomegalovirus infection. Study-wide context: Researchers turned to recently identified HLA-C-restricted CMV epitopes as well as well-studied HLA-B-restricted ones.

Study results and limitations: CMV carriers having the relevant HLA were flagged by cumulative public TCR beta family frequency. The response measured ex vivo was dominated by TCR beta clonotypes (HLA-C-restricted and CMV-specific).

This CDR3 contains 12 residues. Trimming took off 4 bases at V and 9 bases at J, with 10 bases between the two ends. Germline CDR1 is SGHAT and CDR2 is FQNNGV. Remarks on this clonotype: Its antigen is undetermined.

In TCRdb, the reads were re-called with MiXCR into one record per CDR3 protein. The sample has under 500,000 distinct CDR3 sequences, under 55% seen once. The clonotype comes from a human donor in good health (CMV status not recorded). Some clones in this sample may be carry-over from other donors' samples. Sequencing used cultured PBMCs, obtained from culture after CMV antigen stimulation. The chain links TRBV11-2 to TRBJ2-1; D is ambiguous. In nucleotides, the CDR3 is TGTGCCAGCAGCTACATCATTCTTGAGCAGTTCTTC. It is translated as CASSYIILEQFF.